The 31 T cell receptor beta chains in this list originate from one sample, sequenced in a study of T cells in Graves' hyperthyroidism and ophthalmopathy (dated by TCRdb to the late 2010s). Library preparation employed multiplex PCR. This sample was sequenced with an Illumina HiSeq 2000. The TCR beta CDR3 regions were amplified from RNA transcripts. The first round of RT-PCR for the TCR CDR3 was performed with the HTBI primer set and the Qiagen OneStep RT-PCR kit. The public reads were reanalyzed by TCRdb: fastp trimming at Q25, MiXCR alignment, in-frame beta chains only. Merged by CDR3 protein, the rows form single entries marked with the most common genes and DNA. This sample has approximately 420,000 distinct CDR3 sequences in its table, and approximately 13% of those were observed once. The ten largest make up around 5.3% of the sample. Specimen: blood. The receptors were sampled from a woman under 30 with Graves' hyperthyroidism.

This clonotype was counted a few times. The chain employs TRBV11-2 and TRBJ2-5; the D is unclear. Trimming took 3 bases from V and 2 from J, leaving 7 bases between them. Germline V CDR1 and CDR2: SGHAT, FQNNGV. The CDR3 is 13 residues long. CDR3 DNA: TGTGCCAGCAGCTTTATCGCTCAAGAGACCCAGTACTTC. Its protein is CASSFIAQETQYF. Drawing the rest from reference TRBV11-2 and TRBJ2-5, the complete variable domain is EAGVAQSPRYKIIEKRQSVAFWCNPISGHATLYWYQQILGQGPKLLIQFQNNGVVDDSQLPKDRFSAERLKGVDSTLKIQPAKLEDSAVYLCASSFIAQETQYFGPGTRLLVL.

This rearrangement joins TRBV12-3 or TRBV12-4 to TRBJ2-7, with D uncertain. This CDR3 contains 12 residues. The germline V and J ends were trimmed by 8 bases and 0 bases, with 8 bases remaining between them. The CDR3 region has the DNA TGTGCCAGCGGGCAGATCTCCTACGAGCAGTACTTC. It is translated as CASGQISYEQYF.

With respect to this clonotype: Given a much more abundant clone one base away, this may be a read error. This rearrangement joins TRBV30 to TRBJ1-4; D is uncertain. Germline CDR1 reads GTSNPN; CDR2 reads SVGIG (reference sequence). This CDR3 is built from 12 residues. This CDR3 is CAWSLRNGKLFF. In DNA form, the CDR3 reads TGTGCCTGGAGCCTTCGAAATGGAAAACTGTTTTTT. The whole variable domain, remainder taken from reference TRBV30 and TRBJ1-4, is SQTIHQWPATLVQPVGSPLSLECTVEGTSNPNLYWYRQAAGRGLQLLFYSVGIGQISSEVPQNLSASRPQDRQFILSSKKLLLSDSGFYLCAWSLRNGKLFFGSGTQLSVL.

In this sample, this clonotype turned up many times. Here the CDR3 DNA reads TGTGCCAGCATGGGAGTCTACAATGAGCAGTTCTTC. This translates into CASMGVYNEQFF. The chain combines TRBV6-1 with TRBJ2-1, with D perhaps TRBD2 (5 bases). V gave up 7 bases and J gave up 3 bases, with 7 bases separating them. There are 12 residues in the CDR3. Germline assignment: CDR1 MNHNS and CDR2 SASEGT.

This clonotype was detected only a few times. This may be a read error: a much more frequent sequence differs by one nucleotide. The chain combines TRBV12-3 or TRBV12-4 with TRBJ1-1; D ambiguous. CDR3 length equals 13 residues. In DNA form, the CDR3 reads TGTCCCAGCAGTTTAGGCCTTGAAAATGTAGCTTTCTTT. This translates into CPSSLGLENVAFF.

With respect to this clonotype: One end of the junction varies from germline; a read error may be responsible. The chain links TRBV5-1 to TRBJ2-6; D is uncertain. The length of the CDR3 is 17 residues. The germline V gene encodes CDR1 SGHRS and CDR2 YFSETQ. The CDR3: CASSPMGTVDGANVLTF. The CDR3 nucleotides are TGTGCCAGCAGCCCGATGGGAACGGTGGACGGGGCCAACGTCCTGACTTTC.

This clonotype was recorded at least ten times. The chain has TRBV5-1 and TRBJ1-1; possibly TRBD1 for D (5 bases). The CDR3 runs 13 residues. CDR1 and CDR2 (germline): SGHRS, YFSETQ. Trimming removed 2 bases from V and 6 bases from J, with 11 bases in between. This CDR3 is CASSFQGYAEAFF. The CDR3 DNA follows: TGCGCCAGCAGCTTCCAGGGTTACGCTGAAGCTTTCTTT.

This clonotype occurred many times. The chain is built from TRBV7-2 and TRBJ2-7; D may be TRBD2 (5 bases). Germline V gene lookup returns CDR1 SGHTA and CDR2 FQGNSA. The CDR3 has 14 amino acids. The V gene lost 2 bases and the J gene lost 2 bases, with 10 bases spanning the gap. The CDR3 DNA sequence: TGTGCCAGCAGCTTAATGCGGGCGGCCTACGAGCAGTACTTC. Its translation is CASSLMRAAYEQYF.

This rearrangement joins TRBV7-9 to TRBJ2-4; TRBD2 aligns across 8 bases. Germline V gives CDR1 SEHNR, CDR2 FQNEAQ (reference sequence). CDR3 size: 16 residues. V was pared by 6 bases and J by 4 bases, with 11 bases of the junction left unmatched. CDR3 protein: CASSLIAGPPKNIQYF. The CDR3 DNA is TGTGCCAGCAGTCTCATAGCGGGGCCACCAAAAAACATTCAGTACTTC.

This clonotype was found many times. The chain has TRBV10-1 and TRBJ1-4; 7 positions match TRBD1. This CDR3 contains 14 residues. The V gene's germline CDR1 is WNHNN and CDR2 SYGVQD (reference sequence). The trim removed 2 bases at V and 5 bases at J, leaving 2 bases unmatched. The CDR3 sequence is CASSEGRGNEKLFF. CDR3 DNA sequence: TGCGCCAGCAGTGAGGGCAGGGGGAATGAAAAACTGTTTTTT.

This clonotype was recorded many times. This chain connects TRBV12-3 or TRBV12-4 to TRBJ1-6, with 7 bases lining up with TRBD1. The V segment lost 6 bases and the J segment 7 bases; nucleotides outside the gene matches: 6. The CDR3 has 14 amino acids. This CDR3 reads CASSLPGGNSPLHF. CDR3 DNA: TGTGCCAGCAGCCTACCAGGGGGGAATTCACCCCTCCACTTT.

The table lists this clonotype with many counts. The genes are TRBV20-1 and TRBJ2-3, with D perhaps being TRBD1 or TRBD2 (5 bases each). Germline assignment: CDR1 DFQATT and CDR2 SNEGSKA (reference sequence). The CDR3 sequence is 15 residues long. Trimming removed 0 bases from V and 1 base from J, with 11 bases in between. CDR3 region: CSARDGTVGTDTQYF. CDR3 sequence (DNA): TGCAGTGCTAGAGATGGGACGGTGGGCACAGATACGCAGTATTTT.

The CDR3 nucleotides read TGTGCCAGTAGTACCCACCGGGACAGGGGGAATCAGCCCCAGCATTTT. It codes for CASSTHRDRGNQPQHF. This chain uses TRBV19 with TRBJ1-5; 11 nucleotides match TRBD1. V was clipped by 4 bases and J by 4 bases; unmatched bases: 6. The germline gives CDR1 LNHDA, CDR2 SQIVND (reference sequence). This CDR3 comprises 16 residues.

The rearrangement uses TRBV30 and TRBJ2-1, with 9 positions matching TRBD2. CDR1 and CDR2 from the germline V gene are GTSNPN and SVGIG (reference sequence). Losses at the gene ends were 7 bases for V and 9 bases for J; bases not matched to a gene: 7. CDR3 length equals 12 residues. The CDR3 protein is CASIAGVTEQFF. As DNA, the CDR3 is TGTGCCTCGATAGCGGGAGTGACTGAGCAGTTCTTC. Filled out from reference TRBV30 and TRBJ2-1, the complete variable domain reads SQTIHQWPATLVQPVGSPLSLECTVEGTSNPNLYWYRQAAGRGLQLLFYSVGIGQISSEVPQNLSASRPQDRQFILSSKKLLLSDSGFYLCASIAGVTEQFFGPGTRLTVL.

This clonotype was observed at least ten times. The V gene is TRBV28, the J gene TRBJ2-5; maybe TRBD2 (6 bases). Per germline, CDR1 MDHEN and CDR2 SYDVKM. CDR3 length equals 15 residues. V dropped 6 bases and J dropped 5 bases, with 19 bases sitting between them. CDR3 nucleotide sequence: TGTGCCAGCAGCTGGGGAACGGGACTGGGGGAGACCCAGTACTTC. The encoded protein is CASSWGTGLGETQYF.

This clonotype was picked up many times. V is TRBV2 and J is TRBJ2-5; 7 positions agree with TRBD1. Germline trimming cut 8 bases from V and 5 bases from J; bases unmatched to any gene: 5. Germline V gene sequence: CDR1 SNHLY, CDR2 FYNNEI. This CDR3 has 12 amino acids. The CDR3 DNA is TGTGCCAGCGAAGCAGGGGGTGAGACCCAGTACTTC. Protein sequence: CASEAGGETQYF.

This rearrangement joins TRBV6-1 to TRBJ2-1; TRBD2 agrees at 9 bases. This CDR3 comprises 16 residues. CDR1 is MNHNS and CDR2 is SASEGT in the germline V gene. The J segment lost 3 bases and the V segment lost 2 bases, leaving 5 bases of the junction unmatched. The CDR3 is CASSERAGGNYNEQFF. The CDR3 DNA is TGTGCCAGCAGTGAACGGGCGGGAGGGAACTACAATGAGCAGTTCTTC.

This clonotype was detected many times. This chain uses TRBV2 with TRBJ2-1; no reliable D call. The CDR3 has 14 residues. Trimming removed 1 base at V and 3 bases at J, with 7 bases between. Germline V lookup: CDR1 SNHLY, CDR2 FYNNEI. The CDR3 spells CASSEEADYNEQFF. CDR3 in DNA: TGTGCCAGCAGTGAAGAGGCGGACTACAATGAGCAGTTCTTC.

The sample holds many counts of this clonotype. This sequence joins TRBV7-9 and TRBJ2-3; TRBD1 agrees at 10 bases. Germline CDR1 is SEHNR and CDR2 is FQNEAQ (reference sequence). CDR3 length: 14 amino acids. V shed 5 bases, J shed 4 bases, and the junction held 3 bases outside the gene matches. The CDR3 reads CASSPGQGADTQYF. The DNA for the CDR3 is TGTGCCAGCAGCCCAGGACAGGGGGCAGATACGCAGTATTTT. Filled out from reference TRBV7-9 and TRBJ2-3, the complete variable domain reads DTGVSQNPRHKITKRGQNVTFRCDPISEHNRLYWYRQTLGQGPEFLTYFQNEAQLEKSRLLSDRFSAERPKGSFSTLEIQRTEQGDSAMYLCASSPGQGADTQYFGPGTRLTVL.

The rearrangement uses TRBV7-9 and TRBJ1-5; tentative D call: TRBD1 (6 bases). Germline CDR1 reads SEHNR; CDR2 reads FQNEAQ (reference sequence). V was clipped by 4 bases and J by 5 bases, with 12 bases between them. The length of the CDR3 is 14 residues. CDR3 amino acids: CASSSTGDYQPQHF. CDR3 in DNA: TGTGCCAGCAGCTCGACAGGAGACTATCAGCCCCAGCATTTT. The variable domain in full, with the rest retrieved from reference TRBV7-9 and TRBJ1-5, is DTGVSQNPRHKITKRGQNVTFRCDPISEHNRLYWYRQTLGQGPEFLTYFQNEAQLEKSRLLSDRFSAERPKGSFSTLEIQRTEQGDSAMYLCASSSTGDYQPQHFGDGTRLSIL.

This clonotype was observed a handful of times. This sequence joins TRBV6-2 or TRBV6-3 and TRBJ2-1; 7 nucleotides match TRBD2. Germline CDR1 and CDR2: MNHEY and SVGEGT. This CDR3 comprises 15 residues. V trimming: 2 bases; J trimming: 4 bases; junction bases outside the gene matches: 5. In DNA form, the CDR3 reads TGTGCCAGCAGTTACGTTAGGCGGGAGTACAATGAGCAGTTCTTC. This translates into CASSYVRREYNEQFF.

This clonotype was seen a few times. The CDR3: CASSFLLSGANVLTF. The CDR3 bases are TGTGCCAGCAGTTTTCTCCTCTCTGGGGCCAACGTCCTGACTTTC. V is TRBV28 and J is TRBJ2-6; D is unresolved. The CDR3 consists of 15 residues. V was shortened by 3 bases and J by 0 bases, with 6 bases between the two germline ends. CDR1 and CDR2 (germline): MDHEN, SYDVKM.

This clonotype has a count of ten or more. The rearrangement uses TRBV5-6 and TRBJ1-4; 8 bases are a match to TRBD1. CDR1 is SGHDT and CDR2 is YYEEEE in the germline V gene. The ends lost 4 bases at V and 10 bases at J; junction bases unmatched: 12. CDR3 size: 15 residues. For the CDR3, the DNA is TGTGCCAGCAGCCTCGGACAGGGCATTGGCGGAAAACTGTTTTTT. It translates to CASSLGQGIGGKLFF.

This clonotype was counted many times. The gene calls are TRBV18 and TRBJ2-7; D is unresolved. Germline V gives CDR1 KGHSH, CDR2 LQKENI. V lost 6 bases and J lost 3, with 18 bases in between. The CDR3 totals 15 residues. CDR3 region: CASSLRKTSNYEQYF. Written as DNA, the CDR3 is TGTGCCAGCTCCCTCAGGAAAACGTCTAACTACGAGCAGTACTTC.

This clonotype occurred a few times. The CDR3 coding sequence is TGCAGTGCTACCTATCCTGGGACAGGGGATGAGCAGTTCTTC. Amino acids: CSATYPGTGDEQFF. The chain couples TRBV20-1 to TRBJ2-1; 10 bases map to TRBD1. The ends lost 4 bases at V and 8 bases at J; junction bases unmatched: 8. Germline loops: CDR1 DFQATT, CDR2 SNEGSKA (reference sequence). The CDR3 runs 14 residues.

This clonotype was seen repeatedly, ten times or more. The chain recombines TRBV30 with TRBJ2-7; D call uncertain. This CDR3 is built from 12 residues. Trimming left V 5 bases short and J 0 bases short, with 8 bases between. Germline loops: CDR1 GTSNPN, CDR2 SVGIG (reference sequence). The CDR3 protein is CAWETDSYEQYF. The DNA for the CDR3 is TGTGCCTGGGAGACGGACTCCTACGAGCAGTACTTC.

This clonotype was picked up a small number of times. The chain joins TRBV20-1 to TRBJ2-5, with 7 bases lining up with TRBD1. V shed 3 bases and J 4 bases; nucleotides not matched to a gene: 14. The CDR3 contains 16 residues. Germline values: CDR1 DFQATT, CDR2 SNEGSKA (reference sequence). CDR3 DNA: TGCAGTGCTAGGTTTCGCCGAGGGGGCGCGGGAGAGACCCAGTACTTC. Translating gives CSARFRRGGAGETQYF.

This clonotype turned up a few times. The genes are TRBV7-9 and TRBJ1-2; D is possibly TRBD1 (6 bases). The CDR3 spans 17 residues. Germline V lookup: CDR1 SEHNR, CDR2 FQNEAQ (reference sequence). Trimming pared 2 bases from V and 2 bases from J, leaving 18 bases between. The CDR3 nucleotides are TGTGCCAGCAGCTTACTGAGGACAGCAATTAGGAACTATGGCTACACCTTC. It codes for CASSLLRTAIRNYGYTF.

The chain is built from TRBV9 and TRBJ2-7; 7 nucleotides line up with TRBD1. CDR3 size: 14 residues. In germline, CDR1 is SGDLS, CDR2 YYNGEE. Trimming cost V 4 bases and J 3 bases; bases outside gene matches: 7. CDR3 nucleotide sequence: TGTGCCAGCAGCCCACAGGGGCTGTTCTACGAGCAGTACTTC. This gives the protein CASSPQGLFYEQYF. Variable domain in full (rest from reference TRBV9 and TRBJ2-7): DSGVTQTPKHLITATGQRVTLRCSPRSGDLSVYWYQQSLDQGLQFLIQYYNGEERAKGNILERFSAQQFPDLHSELNLSSLELGDSALYFCASSPQGLFYEQYFGPGTRLTVT.

This clonotype was counted ten times or more. The chain uses TRBV2 and TRBJ1-2, with a tentative D call TRBD1 (5 bases). V lost 5 bases, J lost 6 bases, and 16 bases lay in between. CDR3 size: 14 residues. The germline V gene encodes CDR1 SNHLY and CDR2 FYNNEI. The CDR3 DNA is TGTGCCAGCAGTTTACAGGCCTCTGTGGATGGCTACACCTTC. As protein: CASSLQASVDGYTF. The full variable domain, rest sourced from reference TRBV2 and TRBJ1-2, is EPEVTQTPSHQVTQMGQEVILRCVPISNHLYFYWYRQILGQKVEFLVSFYNNEISEKSEIFDDQFSVERPDGSNFTLKIRSTKLEDSAMYFCASSLQASVDGYTFGSGTRLTVV.

Written as DNA, the CDR3 is TGTGCCAGCAGGCCAAGGGGACAGATTTATGGCTACACCTTC. Translating it yields CASRPRGQIYGYTF. The gene calls are TRBV13 and TRBJ1-2; 7 positions agree with TRBD1. Germline trimming cut 6 bases from V and 5 bases from J; bases unmatched to any gene: 9. The CDR3 spans 14 residues. In germline, CDR1 is PRHDT, CDR2 FYEKMQ (reference sequence).